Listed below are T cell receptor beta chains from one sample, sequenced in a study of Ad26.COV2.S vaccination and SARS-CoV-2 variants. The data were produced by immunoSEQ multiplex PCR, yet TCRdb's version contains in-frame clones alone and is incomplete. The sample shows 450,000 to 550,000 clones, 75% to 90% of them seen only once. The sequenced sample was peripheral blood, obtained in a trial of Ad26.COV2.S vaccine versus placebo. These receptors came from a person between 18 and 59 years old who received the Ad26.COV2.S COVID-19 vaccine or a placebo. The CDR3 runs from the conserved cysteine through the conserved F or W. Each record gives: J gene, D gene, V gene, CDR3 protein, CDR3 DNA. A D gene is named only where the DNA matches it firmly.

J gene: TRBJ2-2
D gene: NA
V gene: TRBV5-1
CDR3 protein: CASSAGRSGTGELFF
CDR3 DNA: TGCGCCAGCAGCGCGGGTCGATCGGGCACCGGGGAGCTGTTTTTT

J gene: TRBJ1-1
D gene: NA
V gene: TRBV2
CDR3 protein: CASSAGRQGGTEAFF
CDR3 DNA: TGTGCCAGCAGTGCCGGCCGGCAGGGTGGAACTGAAGCTTTCTTT

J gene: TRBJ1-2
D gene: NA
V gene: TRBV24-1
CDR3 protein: CATSDVGASGYTF
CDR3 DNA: TGTGCCACCAGTGATGTGGGCGCATCGGGCTACACCTTC

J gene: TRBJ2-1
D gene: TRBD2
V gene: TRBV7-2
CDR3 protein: CASSSPRREGRYEQFF
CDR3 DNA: TGTGCCAGCAGCTCGCCGCGGCGGGAGGGCCGTTATGAGCAGTTCTTC

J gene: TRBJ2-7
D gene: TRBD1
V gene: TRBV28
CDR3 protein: CASTQGAGNYEQYF
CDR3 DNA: TGTGCCAGCACCCAGGGGGCAGGAAACTACGAGCAGTACTTC

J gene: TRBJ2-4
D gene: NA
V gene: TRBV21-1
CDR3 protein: CASSKRTLLAKNIQYF
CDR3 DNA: TGTGCCAGCAGCAAACGGACATTACTAGCCAAAAACATTCAGTACTTC

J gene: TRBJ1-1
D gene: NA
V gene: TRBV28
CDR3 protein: CASSSVLTEAFF
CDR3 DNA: TGTGCCAGCAGTTCCGTTCTCACTGAAGCTTTCTTT

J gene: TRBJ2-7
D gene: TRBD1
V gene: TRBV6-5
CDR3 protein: CASSYDRGNYEQYF
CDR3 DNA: TGTGCCAGCAGTTATGACAGGGGGAATTACGAGCAGTACTTC

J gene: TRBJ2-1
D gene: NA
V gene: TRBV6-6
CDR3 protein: CASSYGAGAYNEQFF
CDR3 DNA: TGTGCCAGCAGTTACGGGGCCGGCGCCTACAATGAGCAGTTCTTC

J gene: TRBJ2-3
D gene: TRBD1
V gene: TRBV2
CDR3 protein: CASSADRASTDTQYF
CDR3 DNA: TGTGCCAGCAGCGCAGACAGGGCTAGCACAGATACGCAGTATTTT

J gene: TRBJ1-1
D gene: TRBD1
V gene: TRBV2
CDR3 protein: CASSDPGQGVAEAFF
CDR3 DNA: TGTGCCAGCAGTGATCCGGGACAGGGGGTCGCTGAAGCTTTCTTT

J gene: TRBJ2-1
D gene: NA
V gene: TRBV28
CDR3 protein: CASRSPGQPNEQFF
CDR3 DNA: TGTGCCAGCAGGTCTCCTGGACAGCCCAACGAGCAGTTCTTC

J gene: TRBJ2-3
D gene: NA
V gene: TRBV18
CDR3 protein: CASSPPGHTQYF
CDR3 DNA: TGTGCCAGCTCACCACCGGGTCATACGCAGTATTTT

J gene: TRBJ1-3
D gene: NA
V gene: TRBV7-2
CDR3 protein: CASSLGQFSGNTIYF
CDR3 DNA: TGTGCCAGCAGCTTAGGACAGTTCTCTGGAAACACCATATATTTT

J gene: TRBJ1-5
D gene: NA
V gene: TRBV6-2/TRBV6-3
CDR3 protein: CASSYLDEIQPQHF
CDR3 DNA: TGTGCCAGCAGTTACCTGGACGAAATTCAGCCCCAGCATTTT

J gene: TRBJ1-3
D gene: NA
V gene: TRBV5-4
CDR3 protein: CASSRDRGDTIYF
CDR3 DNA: TGTGCCAGCAGCCGGGACCGAGGGGACACCATATATTTT

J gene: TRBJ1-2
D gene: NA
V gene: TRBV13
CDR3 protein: CASSLVLHYGYTF
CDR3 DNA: TGTGCCAGCAGCTTAGTCCTCCACTATGGCTACACCTTC

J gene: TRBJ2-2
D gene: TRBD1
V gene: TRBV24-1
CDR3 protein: CATSDHRGLSNTGELFF
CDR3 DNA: TGTGCCACCAGTGACCACAGGGGGCTCTCGAACACCGGGGAGCTGTTTTTT

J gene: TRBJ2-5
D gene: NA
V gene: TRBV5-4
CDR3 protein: CASSPGETQYF
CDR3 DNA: TGTGCCAGCAGCCCGGGGGAGACCCAGTACTTC

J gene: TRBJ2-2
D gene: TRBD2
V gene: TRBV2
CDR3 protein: CASSWAPMTSGGRSAGELFF
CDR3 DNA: TGTGCCAGCAGCTGGGCCCCTATGACTAGCGGGGGGCGTTCGGCCGGGGAGCTGTTTTTT